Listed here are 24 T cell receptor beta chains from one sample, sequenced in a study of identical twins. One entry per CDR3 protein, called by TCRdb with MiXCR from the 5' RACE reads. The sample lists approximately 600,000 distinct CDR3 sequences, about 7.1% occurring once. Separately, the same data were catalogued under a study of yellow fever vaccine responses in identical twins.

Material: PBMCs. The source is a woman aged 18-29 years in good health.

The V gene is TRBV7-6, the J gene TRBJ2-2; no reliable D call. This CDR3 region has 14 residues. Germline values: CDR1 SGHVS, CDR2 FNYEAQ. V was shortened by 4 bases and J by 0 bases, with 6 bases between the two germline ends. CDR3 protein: CASSYRANTGELFF. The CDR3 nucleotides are TGTGCCAGCAGCTATAGAGCGAACACCGGGGAGCTGTTTTTT.

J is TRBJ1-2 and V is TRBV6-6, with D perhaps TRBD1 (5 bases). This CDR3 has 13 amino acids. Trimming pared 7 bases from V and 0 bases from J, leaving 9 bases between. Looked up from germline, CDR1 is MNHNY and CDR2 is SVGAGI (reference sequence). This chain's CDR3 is CASNSGSNYGYTF. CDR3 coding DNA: TGTGCCAGCAATTCAGGGTCTAACTATGGCTACACCTTC.

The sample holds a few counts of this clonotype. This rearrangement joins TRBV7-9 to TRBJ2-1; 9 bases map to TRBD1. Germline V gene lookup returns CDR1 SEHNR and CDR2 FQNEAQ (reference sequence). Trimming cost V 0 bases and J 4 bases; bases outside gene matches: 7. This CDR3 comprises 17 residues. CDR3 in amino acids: CASSLAPGQGDYNEQFF. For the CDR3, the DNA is TGTGCCAGCAGCTTAGCTCCGGGACAGGGCGATTACAATGAGCAGTTCTTC.

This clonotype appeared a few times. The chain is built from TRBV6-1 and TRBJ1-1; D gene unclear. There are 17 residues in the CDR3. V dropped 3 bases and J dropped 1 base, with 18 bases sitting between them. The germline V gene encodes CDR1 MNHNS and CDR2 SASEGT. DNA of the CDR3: TGTGCCAGCAGTGACCGTGGACCTATCGTTGAGAACACTGAAGCTTTCTTT. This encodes CASSDRGPIVENTEAFF.

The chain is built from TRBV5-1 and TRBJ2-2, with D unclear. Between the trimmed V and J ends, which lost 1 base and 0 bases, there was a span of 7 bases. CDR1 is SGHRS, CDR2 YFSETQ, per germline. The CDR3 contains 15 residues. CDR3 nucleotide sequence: TGCGCCAGCAGCTTGTGGCACTCGAACACCGGGGAGCTGTTTTTT. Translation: CASSLWHSNTGELFF.

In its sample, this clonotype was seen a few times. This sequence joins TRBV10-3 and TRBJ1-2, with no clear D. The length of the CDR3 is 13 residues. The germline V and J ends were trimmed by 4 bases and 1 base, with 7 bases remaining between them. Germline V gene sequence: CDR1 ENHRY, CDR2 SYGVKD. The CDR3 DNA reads TGTGCCATCAGTGGGAGGGATAACTATGGCTACACCTTC. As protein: CAISGRDNYGYTF.

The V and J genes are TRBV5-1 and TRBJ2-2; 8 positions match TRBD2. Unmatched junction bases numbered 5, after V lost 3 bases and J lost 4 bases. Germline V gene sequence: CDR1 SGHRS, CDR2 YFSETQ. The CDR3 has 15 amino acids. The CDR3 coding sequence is TGCGCCAGCAGCTATCAAGCGGGAGTCACCGGGGAGCTGTTTTTT. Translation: CASSYQAGVTGELFF.

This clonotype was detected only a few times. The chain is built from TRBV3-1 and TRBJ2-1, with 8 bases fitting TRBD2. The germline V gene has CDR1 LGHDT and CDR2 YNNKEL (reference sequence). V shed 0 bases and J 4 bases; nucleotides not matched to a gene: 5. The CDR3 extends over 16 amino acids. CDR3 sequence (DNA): TGTGCCAGCAGCCAAGAACGGGGGGGCATTTACAATGAGCAGTTCTTC. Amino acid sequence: CASSQERGGIYNEQFF.

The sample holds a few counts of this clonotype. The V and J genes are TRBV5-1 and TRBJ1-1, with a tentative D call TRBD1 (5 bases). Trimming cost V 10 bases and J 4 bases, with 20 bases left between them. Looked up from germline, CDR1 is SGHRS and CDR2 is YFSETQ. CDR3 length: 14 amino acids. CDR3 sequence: CASHRGPGITEAFF. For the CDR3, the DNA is TGCGCCTCCCACCGGGGCCCCGGGATCACTGAAGCTTTCTTT.

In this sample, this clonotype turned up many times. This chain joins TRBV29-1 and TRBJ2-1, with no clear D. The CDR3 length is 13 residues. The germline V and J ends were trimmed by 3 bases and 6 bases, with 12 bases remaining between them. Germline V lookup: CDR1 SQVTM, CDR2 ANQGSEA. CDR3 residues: CSVEPVRSNEQFF. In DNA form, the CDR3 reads TGCAGCGTTGAGCCCGTACGTTCCAATGAGCAGTTCTTC.

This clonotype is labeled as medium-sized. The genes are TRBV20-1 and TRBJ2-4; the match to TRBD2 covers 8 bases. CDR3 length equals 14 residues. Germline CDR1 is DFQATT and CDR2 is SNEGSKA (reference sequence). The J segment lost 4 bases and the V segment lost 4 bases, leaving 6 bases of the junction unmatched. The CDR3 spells CSAILGGDKNIQYF. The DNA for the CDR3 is TGCAGTGCTATTCTCGGGGGGGATAAAAACATTCAGTACTTC.

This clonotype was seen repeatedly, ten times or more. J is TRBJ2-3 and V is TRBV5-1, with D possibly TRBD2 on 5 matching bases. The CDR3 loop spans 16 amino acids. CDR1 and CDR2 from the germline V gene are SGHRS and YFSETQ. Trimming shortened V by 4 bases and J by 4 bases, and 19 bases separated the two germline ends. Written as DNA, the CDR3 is TGCGCCAGCAGCCCACCTCTACCTACCGGGGCAGATACGCAGTATTTT. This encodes CASSPPLPTGADTQYF. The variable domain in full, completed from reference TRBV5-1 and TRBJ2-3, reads KAGVTQTPRYLIKTRGQQVTLSCSPISGHRSVSWYQQTPGQGLQFLFEYFSETQRNKGNFPGRFSGRQFSNSRSEMNVSTLELGDSALYLCASSPPLPTGADTQYFGPGTRLTVL.

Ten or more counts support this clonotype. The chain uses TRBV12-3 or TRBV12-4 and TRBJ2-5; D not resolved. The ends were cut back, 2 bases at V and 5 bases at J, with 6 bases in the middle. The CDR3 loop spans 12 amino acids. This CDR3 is CASSLSEETQYF. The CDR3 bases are TGTGCCAGCAGTTTAAGTGAGGAGACCCAGTACTTC.

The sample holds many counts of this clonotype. DNA for the CDR3: TGTGCCAGCAGATGGTCGTCTGCGGGAGGTGGAGGTGGCGCAGATACGCAGTATTTT. Protein sequence: CASRWSSAGGGGGADTQYF. This chain uses TRBV2 with TRBJ2-3; TRBD2 aligns across 8 bases. J gave up 4 bases and V 6 bases, and 21 bases lay outside the gene matches. The length of the CDR3 is 19 residues. Germline loops: CDR1 SNHLY, CDR2 FYNNEI.

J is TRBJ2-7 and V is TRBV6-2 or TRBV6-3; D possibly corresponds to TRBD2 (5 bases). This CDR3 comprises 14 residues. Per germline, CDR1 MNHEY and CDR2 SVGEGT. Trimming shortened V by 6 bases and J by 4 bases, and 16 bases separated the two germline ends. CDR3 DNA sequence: TGTGCCAGCAGGATCCGGGATCACCGTTACGAGCAGTACTTC. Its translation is CASRIRDHRYEQYF.

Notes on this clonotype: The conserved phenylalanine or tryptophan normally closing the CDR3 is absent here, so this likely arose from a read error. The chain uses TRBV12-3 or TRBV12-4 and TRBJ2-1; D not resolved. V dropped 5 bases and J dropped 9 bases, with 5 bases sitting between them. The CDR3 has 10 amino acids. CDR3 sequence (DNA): TGTGCCAGCAGTGGCGGTGAGCAGTTCTTG. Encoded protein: CASSGGEQFL.

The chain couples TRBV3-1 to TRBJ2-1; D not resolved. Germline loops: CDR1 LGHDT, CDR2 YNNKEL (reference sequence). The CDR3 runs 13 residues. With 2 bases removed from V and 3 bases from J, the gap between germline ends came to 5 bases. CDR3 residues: CASSQNSYNEQFF. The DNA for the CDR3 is TGTGCCAGCAGCCAAAACAGCTACAATGAGCAGTTCTTC.

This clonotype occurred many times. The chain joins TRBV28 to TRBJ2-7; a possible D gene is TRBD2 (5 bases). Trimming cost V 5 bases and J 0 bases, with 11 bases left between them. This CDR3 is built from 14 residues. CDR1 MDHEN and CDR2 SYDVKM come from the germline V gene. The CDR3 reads CASSTRDSSYEQYF. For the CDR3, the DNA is TGTGCCAGCAGTACCCGGGATTCCTCCTACGAGCAGTACTTC.

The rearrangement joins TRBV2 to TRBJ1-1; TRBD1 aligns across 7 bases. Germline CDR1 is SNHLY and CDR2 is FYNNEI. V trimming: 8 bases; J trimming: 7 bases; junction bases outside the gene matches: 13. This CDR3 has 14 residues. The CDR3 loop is CASLTKGQGDEAFF. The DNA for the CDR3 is TGTGCCAGCCTAACCAAGGGGCAGGGGGATGAAGCTTTCTTT.

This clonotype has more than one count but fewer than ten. CDR3 bases: TGTGCCACCAGTGAGCGAGGACAGGGGGCTAGTCAGCCCCAGCATTTT. This gives the protein CATSERGQGASQPQHF. The chain uses TRBV24-1 and TRBJ1-5, with 11 bases matching TRBD1. This CDR3 contains 16 residues. Unmatched junction bases numbered 7, after V lost 4 bases and J lost 6 bases. Germline V gene data show CDR1 as KGHDR and CDR2 as SFDVKD.

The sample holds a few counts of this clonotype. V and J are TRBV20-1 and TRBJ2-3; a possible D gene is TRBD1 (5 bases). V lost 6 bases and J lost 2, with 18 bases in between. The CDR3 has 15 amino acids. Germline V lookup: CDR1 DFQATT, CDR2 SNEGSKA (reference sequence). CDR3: CSAILTVRNTDTQYF. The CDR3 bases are TGCAGTGCCATATTGACAGTTCGGAACACAGATACGCAGTATTTT.

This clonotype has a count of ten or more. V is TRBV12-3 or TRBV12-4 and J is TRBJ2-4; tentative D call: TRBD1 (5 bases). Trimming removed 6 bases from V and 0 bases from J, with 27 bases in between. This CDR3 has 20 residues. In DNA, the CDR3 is TGTGCCAGCAGCCAAAATCCAGGGATTTGGGGTCTAATAGCCAAAAACATTCAGTACTTC. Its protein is CASSQNPGIWGLIAKNIQYF.

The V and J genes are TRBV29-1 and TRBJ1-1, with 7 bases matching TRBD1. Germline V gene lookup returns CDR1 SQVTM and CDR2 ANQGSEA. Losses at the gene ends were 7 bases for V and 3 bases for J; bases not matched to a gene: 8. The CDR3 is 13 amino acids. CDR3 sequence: CSATDRPDTEAFF. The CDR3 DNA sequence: TGCAGCGCGACGGACAGGCCTGACACTGAAGCTTTCTTT.

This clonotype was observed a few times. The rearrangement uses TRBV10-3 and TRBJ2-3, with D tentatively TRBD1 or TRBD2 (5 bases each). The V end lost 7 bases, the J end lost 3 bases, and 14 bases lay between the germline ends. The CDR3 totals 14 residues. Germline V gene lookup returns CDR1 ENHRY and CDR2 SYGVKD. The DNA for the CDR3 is TGTGCCATCAAAGCGGACACCCAAACAGATACGCAGTATTTT. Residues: CAIKADTQTDTQYF.